This T cell receptor (beta chain) was sequenced during a study of T cell changes during pregnancy in multiple sclerosis. Assay used: immunoSEQ multiplex PCR; TCRdb lists only in-frame clones, some missing. Here the sample spans fewer than 45,000 clones, just under 95% being singletons. This CDR3 contains 17 residues. V gave up 3 bases and J gave up 1 base; unmatched junction bases: 10. CDR1 and CDR2 from the germline V gene are SGHRS and YFSETQ. The V call is TRBV5-1, the J call TRBJ2-1, with 7 bases identical to TRBD1. Sequencing used CD4+ T cells from peripheral blood mononuclear cells, obtained in the first trimester of pregnancy. The TCR comes from a female donor with multiple sclerosis, enrolled in a pregnancy study. CDR3 sequence (DNA): TGCGCCAGCAGCTGGGAACAGGGGATCGTGTCCTACAATGAGCAGTTCTTC. Residues: CASSWEQGIVSYNEQFF.